Shown below are 6 T cell receptor beta chains from a single sample sequenced in a study of shared clonotypes between healthy human individuals. The method was immunoSEQ multiplex PCR; TCRdb's version includes in-frame clones alone and lacks a portion of them. The repertoire consists of some 1 million clones, with roughly 75% occurring once and the leading ten covering about 1.5%. The sequenced sample was memory CD4+ T cells sorted from blood. Stated subset: CD45RA-negative fraction. The origin of the receptors is a man aged 18 to 29 in good health.

This clone has more than one count but fewer than ten. The chain couples TRBV25-1 to TRBJ1-1; TRBD1 might be the D (6 bases). The CDR3 spans 12 residues. Trimming removed 2 bases at V and 7 bases at J, with 8 bases between. The V gene's germline CDR1 is MGHDK and CDR2 SYGVNS. The CDR3 region is CASSEGGLEAFF. CDR3 DNA sequence: TGTGCCAGCAGTGAAGGGGGCCTTGAAGCTTTCTTT.

V is TRBV7-2 and J is TRBJ2-7; D possibly uses TRBD1 or TRBD2 (5 bases each). The V gene's germline CDR1 is SGHTA and CDR2 FQGNSA. V gave up 1 base and J gave up 6 bases, with 10 bases separating them. The CDR3 sequence is 13 residues long. The CDR3 DNA sequence: TGTGCCAGCAGCTTAGGGTTGAGGGGCGAGCAGTACTTC. Translating it yields CASSLGLRGEQYF.

This rearrangement joins TRBV18 to TRBJ2-7; 9 nucleotides agree with TRBD1. The CDR3 covers 16 residues. The germline V gene has CDR1 KGHSH and CDR2 LQKENI. V was pared by 6 bases and J by 5 bases, with 14 bases of the junction left unmatched. The CDR3 sequence is CASSQDPGQGWDEQYF. The CDR3 DNA sequence: TGTGCCAGCTCTCAAGACCCGGGACAGGGTTGGGACGAGCAGTACTTC.

This clone was found many times. The rearrangement joins TRBV5-1 to TRBJ2-5; the match to TRBD2 covers 9 bases. This CDR3 comprises 14 residues. V dropped 6 bases and J dropped 9; count of bases not matched to a gene: 12. CDR1 and CDR2 (germline): SGHRS, YFSETQ. CDR3 nucleotide sequence: TGCGCCAGCACCTCGGGACTAGCTGTAGGGGCCCAGTACTTC. Residues: CASTSGLAVGAQYF.

The count of this clone is one. This chain connects TRBV12-5 to TRBJ2-3; 7 bases agree with TRBD2. V dropped 3 bases and J dropped 3; count of bases not matched to a gene: 6. Germline CDR1 reads LGHNT; CDR2 reads FRNRAP. The CDR3 runs 15 residues. The CDR3 region is CASGLGLAVTDTQYF. CDR3 nucleotide sequence: TGTGCTAGTGGTTTAGGTCTAGCGGTGACAGATACGCAGTATTTT.

This clone was observed once. V is TRBV5-6 and J is TRBJ2-7; D is unclear. CDR3 length: 11 residues. V lost 3 bases and J lost 4, with 5 bases in between. Germline assignment: CDR1 SGHDT and CDR2 YYEEEE. CDR3 nucleotides: TGTGCCAGCAGCTACCTGTACGAGCAGTACTTC. As protein: CASSYLYEQYF.